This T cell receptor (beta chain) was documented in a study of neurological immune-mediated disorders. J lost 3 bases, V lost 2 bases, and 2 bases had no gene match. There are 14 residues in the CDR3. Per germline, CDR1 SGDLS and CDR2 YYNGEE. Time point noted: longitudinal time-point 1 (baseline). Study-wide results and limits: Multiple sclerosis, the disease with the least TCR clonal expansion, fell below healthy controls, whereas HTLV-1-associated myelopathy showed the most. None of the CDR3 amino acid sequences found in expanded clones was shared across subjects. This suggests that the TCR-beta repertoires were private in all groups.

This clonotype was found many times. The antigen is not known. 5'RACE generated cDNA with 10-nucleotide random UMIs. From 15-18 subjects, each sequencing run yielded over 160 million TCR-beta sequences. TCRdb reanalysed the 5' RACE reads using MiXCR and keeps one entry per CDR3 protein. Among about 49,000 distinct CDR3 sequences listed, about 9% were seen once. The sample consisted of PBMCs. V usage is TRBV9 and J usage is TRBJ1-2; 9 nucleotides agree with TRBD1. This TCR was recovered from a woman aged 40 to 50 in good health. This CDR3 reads CASSVGQGDYGYTF. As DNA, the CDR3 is TGTGCCAGCAGCGTGGGACAGGGCGACTATGGCTACACCTTC. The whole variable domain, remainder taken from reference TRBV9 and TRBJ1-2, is DSGVTQTPKHLITATGQRVTLRCSPRSGDLSVYWYQQSLDQGLQFLIQYYNGEERAKGNILERFSAQQFPDLHSELNLSSLELGDSALYFCASSVGQGDYGYTFGSGTRLTVV.